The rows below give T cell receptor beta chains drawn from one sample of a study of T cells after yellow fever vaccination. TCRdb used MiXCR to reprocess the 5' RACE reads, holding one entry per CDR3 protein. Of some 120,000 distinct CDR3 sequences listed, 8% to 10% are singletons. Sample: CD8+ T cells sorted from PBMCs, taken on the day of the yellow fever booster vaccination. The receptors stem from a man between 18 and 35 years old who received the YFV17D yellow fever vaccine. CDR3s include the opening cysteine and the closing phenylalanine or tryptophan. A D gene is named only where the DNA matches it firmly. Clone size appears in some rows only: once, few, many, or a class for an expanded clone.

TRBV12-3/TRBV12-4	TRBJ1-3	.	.	TGTGCCAGCAGTTTTCTCCCCCAGGACACCATATATTTT	CASSFLPQDTIYF
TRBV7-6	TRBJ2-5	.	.	TGTGCCAGCAGCTTAACCGGAAGTCTTGAGACCCAGTACTTC	CASSLTGSLETQYF
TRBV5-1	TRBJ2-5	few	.	TGCGCCAGCAGCTTGGGAGAAGGACCTGGTTCGCGAGAGACCCAGTACTTC	CASSLGEGPGSRETQYF
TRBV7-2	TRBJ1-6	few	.	TGTGCCAGCAGCTTAGTTGGGGGGGCAAATTCACCCCTCCACTTT	CASSLVGGANSPLHF
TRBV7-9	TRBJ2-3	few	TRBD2	TGTGCCAGCAGCTCCTACATAGCGGGGGGCCACACAGATACGCAGTATTTT	CASSSYIAGGHTDTQYF
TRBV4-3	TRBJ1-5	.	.	TGCGCCAGCAGCCAAGATCCCGTCAGCAATCAGCCCCAGCATTTT	CASSQDPVSNQPQHF
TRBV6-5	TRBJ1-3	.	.	TGTGCCAGCAGTGCCCTGAACTCTGGAAACACCATATATTTT	CASSALNSGNTIYF
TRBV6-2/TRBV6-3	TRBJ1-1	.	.	TGTGCCAGTAACTTCGGGACTCCGGAGAACACTGAAGCTTTCTTT	CASNFGTPENTEAFF
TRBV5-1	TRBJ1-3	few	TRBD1	TGCGCCAGCAGCCCGGGACAGGGACTCTCTGGAAACACCATATATTTT	CASSPGQGLSGNTIYF
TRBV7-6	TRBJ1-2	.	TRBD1	TGTGCCAGCAGCTTAGAAGGGACAGGGGTAGATGGCTACACCTTC	CASSLEGTGVDGYTF
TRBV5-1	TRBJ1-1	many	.	TGCGCCAGCAGCTTGGAGTTTCCAGGGGACTACACTGAAGCTTTCTTT	CASSLEFPGDYTEAFF
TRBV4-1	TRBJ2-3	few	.	TGCGCCAGCAGCCAAGATCCGGGTACAGATACGCAGTATTTT	CASSQDPGTDTQYF
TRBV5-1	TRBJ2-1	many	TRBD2	TGCGCCAGCACGGCTAGCGGGGGGCCCGCCTACAATGAGCAGTTCTTC	CASTASGGPAYNEQFF
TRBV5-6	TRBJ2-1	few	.	TGTGCCAGCAGCTTCGGACTCTCTAGCTCCTACAATGAGCAGTTCTTC	CASSFGLSSSYNEQFF
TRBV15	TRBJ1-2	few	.	TGTGCCACCAGCAGAGTATCTAACTATGGCTACACCTTC	CATSRVSNYGYTF
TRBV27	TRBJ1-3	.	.	TGTGCCAGCAGTTTATCCCCATACTCTGGAAACACCATATATTTT	CASSLSPYSGNTIYF
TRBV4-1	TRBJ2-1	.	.	TGCGCCAGCAGCCAAGTGGAATTGGAGGGAAATGAGCAGTTCTTC	CASSQVELEGNEQFF
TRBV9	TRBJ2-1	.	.	TGTGCCAGCAGCCTAGGGGACTGGCTCCACAATGAGCAGTTCTTC	CASSLGDWLHNEQFF
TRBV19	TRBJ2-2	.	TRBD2	TGTGCCAGTAGTGTTGGACTAGCGGACACCGGGGAGCTGTTTTTT	CASSVGLADTGELFF
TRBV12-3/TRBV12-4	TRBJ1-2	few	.	TGTGCCAGCAGTTTAGGGACAGAGTATGGCTACACCTTC	CASSLGTEYGYTF
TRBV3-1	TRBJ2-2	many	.	TGTGCCAGCAGCCAAGATCCTCCCGGGGAGCTGTTTTTT	CASSQDPPGELFF
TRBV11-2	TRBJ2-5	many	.	TGTGCCAGCAGCTTAATCTTTGGGGGTGCGGGCCCTGAAGAGACCCAGTACTTC	CASSLIFGGAGPEETQYF
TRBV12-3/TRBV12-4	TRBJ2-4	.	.	TGTGCCAGCAAAGCGGAGGAGGACATTCAGTACTTC	CASKAEEDIQYF
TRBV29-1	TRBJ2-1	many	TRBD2	TGCAGCGTTGAAGATTGGAGTAGCGGGGCGGGGGATGAGCAGTTCTTC	CSVEDWSSGAGDEQFF
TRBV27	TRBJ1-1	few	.	TGTGCCAGCAGTCCAATACAGGGTATAGTCACTGAAGCTTTCTTT	CASSPIQGIVTEAFF
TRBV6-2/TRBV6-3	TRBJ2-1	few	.	TGTGCCAGCAGGCCATCATCTCTGAGCTCCTACAATGAGCAGTTCTTC	CASRPSSLSSYNEQFF
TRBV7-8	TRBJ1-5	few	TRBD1	TGTGCCAGCAGCTATGGGACAGGGAACAATCAGCCCCAGCATTTT	CASSYGTGNNQPQHF
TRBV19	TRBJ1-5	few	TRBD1	TGTGCCAGTAGTATAAACCCGGGACAGTCCTTGCAGCCCCAGCATTTT	CASSINPGQSLQPQHF
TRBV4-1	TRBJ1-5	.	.	TGCGCCAGCAGCCCAGCGTTTAGCAATCAGCCCCAGCATTTT	CASSPAFSNQPQHF
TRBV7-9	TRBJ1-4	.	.	TGTGCCAGCAGCTTACAAGACGTTGCAACTAATGAAAAACTGTTTTTT	CASSLQDVATNEKLFF
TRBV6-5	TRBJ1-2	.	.	TGTGCCAGCAGTTACTCAGGCGGGTTTGGCTACACCTTC	CASSYSGGFGYTF
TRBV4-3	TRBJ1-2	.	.	TGCGCCAGCACGAACCAGGAAGATCTATCCTATGGCTACACCTTC	CASTNQEDLSYGYTF
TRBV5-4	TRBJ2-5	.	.	TGTGCCAGCAGCCGGAGGGGGGGACCGGGGACCCAGTACTTC	CASSRRGGPGTQYF
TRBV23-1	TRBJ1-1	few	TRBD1	TGCGCCAGAGTAGGACAGGGCACTGAAGCTTTCTTT	CARVGQGTEAFF
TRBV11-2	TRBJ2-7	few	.	TGTGCCAGCAGCTTAGGGGCGGTCTTCGGGTACGAGCAGTACTTC	CASSLGAVFGYEQYF
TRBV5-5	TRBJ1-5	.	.	TGTGCCAGCGGCCACTATAGCAATCAGCCCCAGCATTTT	CASGHYSNQPQHF
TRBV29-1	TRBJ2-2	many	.	TGCAGCGTTTATCAACAGGGAGAGTCCGGGGAGCTGTTTTTT	CSVYQQGESGELFF